This T cell receptor (beta chain) was profiled in a study of blood T cell repertoires in COVID-19. Overall study: Acute-phase and convalescent COVID-19 samples originated in the United States, Italy and Spain.

Profiled with immunoSEQ multiplex PCR; TCRdb holds only in-frame clones, not every one. The sample includes roughly 120,000 clones, roughly nine tenths of them seen just once. The CDR3 totals 17 residues. Sequences were obtained from peripheral blood. The rearrangement uses TRBV21-1 and TRBJ2-5; the listed D gene, TRBD2, was not tested against the DNA. TRBV21-1 is a recognized pseudogene. The origin of this receptor is a man between 60 and 75 years old with COVID-19, enrolled during active disease. CDR3 loop: CASFRGGASGSQETQYF. The CDR3 bases are TGTGCCAGCTTCAGAGGAGGGGCTAGCGGGAGCCAAGAGACCCAGTACTTC.